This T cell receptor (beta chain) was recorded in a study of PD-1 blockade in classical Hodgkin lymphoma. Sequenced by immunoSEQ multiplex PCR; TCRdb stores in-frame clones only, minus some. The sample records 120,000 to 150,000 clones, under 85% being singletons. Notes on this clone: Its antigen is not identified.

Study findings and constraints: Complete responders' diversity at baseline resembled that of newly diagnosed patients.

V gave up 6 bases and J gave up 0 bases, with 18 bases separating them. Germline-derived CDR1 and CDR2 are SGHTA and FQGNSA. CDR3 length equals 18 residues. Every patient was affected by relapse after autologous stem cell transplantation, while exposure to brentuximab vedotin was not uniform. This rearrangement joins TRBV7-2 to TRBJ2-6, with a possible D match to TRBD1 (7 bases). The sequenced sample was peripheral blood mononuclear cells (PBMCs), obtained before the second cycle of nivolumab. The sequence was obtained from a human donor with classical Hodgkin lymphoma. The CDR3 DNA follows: TGTGCCAGCAGGCCAGAGACAGGGCGGGGCTCTGGGGCCAACGTCCTGACTTTC. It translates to CASRPETGRGSGANVLTF.